This T cell receptor beta chain was recovered during a study of shared T cell receptors in the human thymus (dated by TCRdb to 2020 to 2022). Turning to the overall study: The study investigated the way shared, self-reactive T-cell receptor alpha chains are produced in the human thymus.

The germline V gene (reference sequence) supplies CDR1 SGHKS and CDR2 YYEKEE. The junction shows trimming of 0 bases on V and 6 bases on J, plus 9 bases between the germline ends. The CDR3 runs 13 amino acids, cysteine and phenylalanine included. Only the CDR3 DNA is retained, 39 bases long and in frame from the first base. Note on this clone: This clone's antigen is unknown. No base-level quality is on record; no much larger clone is a single base apart.

Libraries were constructed by the immunoSEQ multiplex PCR assay. Imported from immuneACCESS, the table was reduced by TCRdb to in-frame sequences with V and J called. These copies leave out some clones; in studies compared against another copy, an unresolved V gene accounts for under half, and the cause of the remainder is not known. The sample table records 650,000 to 950,000 clones; 75% to 90% of these occur just once. The leading ten clones occupy roughly 0.01% of the sample. These data were likewise used in another study, on human thymus T cells. As that second study puts it: Donors were immunologically healthy infants undergoing open corrective cardiac surgery for congenital heart defects in Finland. Thymus tissue was obtained as surgical resects removed during corrective cardiac surgery. Biased V and J gene segment usage appeared to be present in both thymic and peripheral blood repertoires. The related research reported highly overlapping thymic TCR repertoires among unrelated individuals. TCR alpha and beta repertoires from seven to nine infant thymus samples and four related peripheral blood samples were characterized in the study. Donor ages ranging from roughly 6 to 244 days were recorded, and a handful of male and two female infants were included in the cohort. Thymocytes were freed from the tissue by mechanical means and kept at -70 degrees C as pellets of roughly 9-34 million cells. Genomic DNA was extracted from frozen cell pellets with a QIAsymphony instrument. The immunoSEQ multiplex PCR assay was used to amplify the TCRB and TCRAD loci from a standardized amount of quality-controlled genomic DNA. The amplicons spanned the V(D)J region and were long enough to cover the CDR3 and allow V and J genes to be identified. The amplicons were sequenced on an Illumina platform via the commercial immunoSEQ service. Primer bias and sequencing errors were corrected as previously described, and TCRAD and TCRB definitions were based on the IMGT database. The repertoires were analysed using immunoSEQ Analyzer 3.0 and VDJTools for basic statistics, V/J segment usage, diversity estimates, rarefaction and pairwise overlap. Diversity was estimated using the Chao1, ChaoE, Efron-Thisted, Shannon and inverse Simpson indices, and was also estimated on datasets down-sampled to the size of the smallest sample. Repertoire overlap was determined by strict matching of CDR3 nucleotide sequence, V gene and J gene, and Jaccard-based multidimensional scaling clustering was applied. On average, roughly 810,000 unique TCRB clonotypes were obtained from thymus samples, compared with roughly 89,000 from blood samples.

Sequenced input: thymocytes. This receptor was taken from a girl under three years old with a congenital heart defect. Donor details come from another sample of the same person, matched by shared clones. The rearrangement joined TRBV5-5 to TRBJ1-2; TRBD1 is a possible D gene, resting on 6 matching bases. The nucleotide sequence reads TGTGCCAGCAGCTTGGGGGGGCCGGATGGCTACACCTTC. Translated, it reads CASSLGGPDGYTF.